This T cell receptor beta chain was recorded in a study of cytomegalovirus exposure and HLA in healthy donors. Primers for the PCR totalled 60 Vbeta and 13 Jbeta. Here immunoSEQ multiplex PCR was the method, and the copy in TCRdb shows in-frame clones only, minus some. The profile shows roughly 160,000 clones, more than 60% of them singletons. The CDR3 has 11 residues. The J segment lost 7 bases and the V segment lost 5 bases, leaving 2 bases of the junction unmatched. Germline CDR1 and CDR2: DFQATT and SNEGSKA (reference sequence). Overall study findings and caveats: A later analysis revealed that TCR association rates differed between HLA loci, peaking at DRB1 and bottoming out at HLA-C. HLA-A and HLA-B allele assignments for most subjects were reportedly predicted accurately using TCR beta sequences. Diagnosis of cytomegalovirus status made by the classifier reportedly showed high specificity and sensitivity. The authors judged a highly shared variant cluster likely a sequencing artifact.

In its sample, this clone was seen a few times. Its antigen remains unidentified. V usage is TRBV20-1 and J usage is TRBJ1-2; 9 positions match TRBD1. Source material: PBMCs. This receptor was obtained from a woman in her thirties or forties in good health and CMV-seropositive. This CDR3 is CSADRGGGYTF. The CDR3 coding sequence is TGCAGTGCTGACAGGGGGGGTGGCTACACCTTC.